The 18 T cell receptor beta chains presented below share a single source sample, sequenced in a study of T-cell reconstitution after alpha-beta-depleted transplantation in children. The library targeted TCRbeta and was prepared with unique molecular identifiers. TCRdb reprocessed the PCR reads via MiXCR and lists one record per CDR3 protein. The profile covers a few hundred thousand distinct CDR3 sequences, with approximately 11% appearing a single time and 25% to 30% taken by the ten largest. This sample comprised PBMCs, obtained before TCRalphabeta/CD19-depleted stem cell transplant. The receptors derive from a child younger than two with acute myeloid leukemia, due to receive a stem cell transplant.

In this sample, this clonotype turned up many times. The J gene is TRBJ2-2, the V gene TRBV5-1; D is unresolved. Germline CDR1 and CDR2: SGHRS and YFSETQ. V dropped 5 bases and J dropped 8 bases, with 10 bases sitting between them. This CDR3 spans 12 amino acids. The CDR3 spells CASSPRLGELFF. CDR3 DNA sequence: TGCGCCAGCAGTCCCCGGCTGGGGGAGCTGTTTTTT.

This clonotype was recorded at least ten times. The CDR3 here is CASSFRTGRYTF. CDR3 nucleotide sequence: TGTGCCAGCAGCTTCCGGACAGGGCGCTACACCTTC. The rearrangement uses TRBV7-2 and TRBJ1-2, with TRBD1 matching over 8 bases. Germline loops: CDR1 SGHTA, CDR2 FQGNSA. This CDR3 has 12 amino acids. V lost 3 bases to trimming and J lost 9 bases; unmatched junction nucleotides: 3.

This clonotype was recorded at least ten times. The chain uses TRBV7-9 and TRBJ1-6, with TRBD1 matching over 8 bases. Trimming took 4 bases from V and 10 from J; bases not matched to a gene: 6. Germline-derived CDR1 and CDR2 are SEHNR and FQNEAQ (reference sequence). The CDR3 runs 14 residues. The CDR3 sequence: CASSWDRNKSPLHF. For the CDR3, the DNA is TGTGCCAGCAGCTGGGACAGGAACAAGTCACCCCTCCACTTT.

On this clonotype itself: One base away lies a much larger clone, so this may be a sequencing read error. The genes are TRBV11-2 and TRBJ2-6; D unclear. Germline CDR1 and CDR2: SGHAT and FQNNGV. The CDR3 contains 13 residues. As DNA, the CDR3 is TGTGCCAGTACCCACTCTGGGACCAACGTCCTGACTTTC. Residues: CASTHSGTNVLTF. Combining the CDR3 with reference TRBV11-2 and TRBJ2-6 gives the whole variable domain EAGVAQSPRYKIIEKRQSVAFWCNPISGHATLYWYQQILGQGPKLLIQFQNNGVVDDSQLPKDRFSAERLKGVDSTLKIQPAKLEDSAVYLCASTHSGTNVLTFGAGSRLTVL.

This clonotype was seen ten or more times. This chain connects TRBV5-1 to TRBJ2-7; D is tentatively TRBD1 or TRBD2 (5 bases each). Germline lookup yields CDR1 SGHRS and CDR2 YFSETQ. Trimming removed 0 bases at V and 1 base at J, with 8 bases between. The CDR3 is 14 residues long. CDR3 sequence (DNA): TGCGCCAGCAGCTTGGAGAGGGGTTCCTACGAGCAGTACTTC. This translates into CASSLERGSYEQYF.

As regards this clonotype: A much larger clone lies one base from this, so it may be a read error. As DNA, the CDR3 is TGTGTCAGCAGTGGGGCTAGCGGGAGTGGGAACAATGAGCAGTTCTTC. Translation gives CVSSGASGSGNNEQFF. The chain has TRBV6-1 and TRBJ2-1, with 10 bases matching TRBD2. The CDR3 consists of 16 residues. CDR1 is MNHNS and CDR2 is SASEGT in the germline V gene.

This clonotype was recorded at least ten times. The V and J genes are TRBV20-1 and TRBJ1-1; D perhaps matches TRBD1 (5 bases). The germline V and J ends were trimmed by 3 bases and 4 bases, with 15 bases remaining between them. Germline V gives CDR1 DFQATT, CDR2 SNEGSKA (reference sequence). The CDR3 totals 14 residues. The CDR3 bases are TGCAGTGCTAGGGTACTTGGGGGGAGCACTGAAGCTTTCTTT. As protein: CSARVLGGSTEAFF.

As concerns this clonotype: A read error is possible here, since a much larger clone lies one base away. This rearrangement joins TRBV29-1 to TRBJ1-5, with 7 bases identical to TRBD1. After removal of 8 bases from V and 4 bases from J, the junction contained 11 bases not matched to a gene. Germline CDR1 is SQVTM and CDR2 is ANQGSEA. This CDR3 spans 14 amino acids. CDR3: CSIVEGAGNQPQHF. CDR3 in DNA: TGCAGCATTGTAGAGGGGGCCGGTAATCAGCCCCAGCATTTT. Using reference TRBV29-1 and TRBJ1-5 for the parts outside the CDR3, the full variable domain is SAVISQKPSRDICQRGTSLTIQCQVDSQVTMMFWYRQQPGQSLTLIATANQGSEATYESGFVIDKFPISRPNLTFSTLTVSNMSPEDSSIYLCSIVEGAGNQPQHFGDGTRLSIL.

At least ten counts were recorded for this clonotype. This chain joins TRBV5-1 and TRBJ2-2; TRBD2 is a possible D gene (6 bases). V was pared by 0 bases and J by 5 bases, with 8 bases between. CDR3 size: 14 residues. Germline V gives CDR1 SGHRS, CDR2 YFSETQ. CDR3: CASSLDGGTGELFF. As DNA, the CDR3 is TGCGCCAGCAGCTTGGATGGGGGGACCGGGGAGCTGTTTTTT.

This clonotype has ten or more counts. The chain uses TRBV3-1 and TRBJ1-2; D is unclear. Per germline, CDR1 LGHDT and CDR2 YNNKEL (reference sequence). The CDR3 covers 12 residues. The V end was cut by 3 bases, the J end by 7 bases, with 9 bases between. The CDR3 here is CASSQEPFGYTF. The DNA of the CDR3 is TGTGCCAGCAGCCAGGAACCTTTTGGCTACACCTTC.

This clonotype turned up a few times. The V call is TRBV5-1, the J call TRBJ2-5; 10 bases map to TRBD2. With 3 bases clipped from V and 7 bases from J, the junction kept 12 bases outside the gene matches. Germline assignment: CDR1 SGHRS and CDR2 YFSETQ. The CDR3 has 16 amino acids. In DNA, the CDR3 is TGCGCCAGCAGCTCGCTAGCGGGGGCCCTGAGGTGGACCCAGTACTTC. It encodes CASSSLAGALRWTQYF. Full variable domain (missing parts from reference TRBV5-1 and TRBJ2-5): KAGVTQTPRYLIKTRGQQVTLSCSPISGHRSVSWYQQTPGQGLQFLFEYFSETQRNKGNFPGRFSGRQFSNSRSEMNVSTLELGDSALYLCASSSLAGALRWTQYFGPGTRLLVL.

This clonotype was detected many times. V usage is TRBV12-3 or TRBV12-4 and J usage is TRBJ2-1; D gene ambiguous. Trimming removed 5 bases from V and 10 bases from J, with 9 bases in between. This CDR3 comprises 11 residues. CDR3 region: CASSPTLEQFF. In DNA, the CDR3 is TGTGCCAGCAGTCCCACTCTCGAGCAGTTCTTC.

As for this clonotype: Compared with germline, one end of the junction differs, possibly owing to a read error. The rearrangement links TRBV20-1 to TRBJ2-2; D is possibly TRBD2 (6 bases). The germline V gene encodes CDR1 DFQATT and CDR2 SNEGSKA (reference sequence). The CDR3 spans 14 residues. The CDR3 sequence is CSTSPGLNTGELFF. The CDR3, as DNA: TGCAGTACTAGCCCTGGACTCAACACCGGGGAGCTGTTTTTT.

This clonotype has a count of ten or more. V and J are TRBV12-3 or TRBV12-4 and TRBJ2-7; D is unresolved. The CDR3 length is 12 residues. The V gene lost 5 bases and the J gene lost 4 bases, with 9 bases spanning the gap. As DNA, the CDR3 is TGTGCCAGCAGTCTCGTGGAGTACGAGCAGTACTTC. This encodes CASSLVEYEQYF.

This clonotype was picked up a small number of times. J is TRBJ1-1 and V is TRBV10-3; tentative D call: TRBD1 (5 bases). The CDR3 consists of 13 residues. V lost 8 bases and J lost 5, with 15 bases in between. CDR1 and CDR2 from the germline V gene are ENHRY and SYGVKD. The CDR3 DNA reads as TGTGCCATCCGGGGGATAGTCAGAACTGAAGCTTTCTTT. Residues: CAIRGIVRTEAFF.

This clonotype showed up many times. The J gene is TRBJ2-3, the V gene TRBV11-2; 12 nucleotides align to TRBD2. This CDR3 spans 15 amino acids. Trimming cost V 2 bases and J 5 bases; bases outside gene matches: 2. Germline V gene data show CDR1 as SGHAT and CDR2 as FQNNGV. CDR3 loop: CASSLLAGGGDTQYF. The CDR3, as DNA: TGTGCCAGCAGCTTACTAGCGGGAGGGGGAGATACGCAGTATTTT.

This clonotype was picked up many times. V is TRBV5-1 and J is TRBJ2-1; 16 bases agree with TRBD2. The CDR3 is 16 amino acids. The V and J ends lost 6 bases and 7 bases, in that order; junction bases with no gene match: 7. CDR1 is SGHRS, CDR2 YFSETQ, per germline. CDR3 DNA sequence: TGCGCCAGCACCGAGGGACTAGCGGGAGGGTGGAATGAGCAGTTCTTC. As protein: CASTEGLAGGWNEQFF. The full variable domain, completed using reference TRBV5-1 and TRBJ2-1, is KAGVTQTPRYLIKTRGQQVTLSCSPISGHRSVSWYQQTPGQGLQFLFEYFSETQRNKGNFPGRFSGRQFSNSRSEMNVSTLELGDSALYLCASTEGLAGGWNEQFFGPGTRLTVL.

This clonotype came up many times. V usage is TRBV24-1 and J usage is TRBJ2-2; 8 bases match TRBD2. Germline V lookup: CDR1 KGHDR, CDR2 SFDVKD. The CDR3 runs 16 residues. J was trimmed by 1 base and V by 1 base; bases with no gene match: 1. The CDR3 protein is CATSDLTSGNTGELFF. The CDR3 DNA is TGTGCCACCAGTGATTTAACTAGCGGGAACACCGGGGAGCTGTTTTTT.